The source of this T cell receptor beta chain is a study of blood T cell repertoires in COVID-19. Across the whole study: T cells, B-cell-depleted T cells, or PBMCs supplied cDNA or gDNA.

Profiled with immunoSEQ multiplex PCR; TCRdb holds only in-frame clones, not every one. Here the sample spans approximately 230,000 clones, 80% to 90% being singletons. Donors in Cohort 3 who had recovered were those with two negative PCRs, healthcare professional clearance, or resolution of their symptoms. Source material: PBMCs or T cells enriched from blood (not recorded which). The source of this sequence is a woman in her 30s who had recovered from COVID-19.

For the CDR3, the DNA is TGTGCCAGCAGCTTGGCGGGACAGGGCACCGGGGAGCTGTTTTTT. Amino acid sequence: CASSLAGQGTGELFF. The V gene is TRBV5-4, the J gene TRBJ2-2, with 9 nucleotides matching TRBD1. The V gene end was trimmed by 0 bases and the J gene end by 4 bases; junction bases not matched to a gene: 1. Germline loops: CDR1 SGHNT, CDR2 YYREEE (reference sequence). The CDR3 runs 15 residues. The complete variable domain, with remaining parts taken from reference TRBV5-4 and TRBJ2-2, reads ETGVTQSPTHLIKTRGQQVTLRCSSQSGHNTVSWYQQALGQGPQFIFQYYREEENGRGNFPPRFSGLQFPNYSSELNVNALELDDSALYLCASSLAGQGTGELFFGEGSRLTVL.